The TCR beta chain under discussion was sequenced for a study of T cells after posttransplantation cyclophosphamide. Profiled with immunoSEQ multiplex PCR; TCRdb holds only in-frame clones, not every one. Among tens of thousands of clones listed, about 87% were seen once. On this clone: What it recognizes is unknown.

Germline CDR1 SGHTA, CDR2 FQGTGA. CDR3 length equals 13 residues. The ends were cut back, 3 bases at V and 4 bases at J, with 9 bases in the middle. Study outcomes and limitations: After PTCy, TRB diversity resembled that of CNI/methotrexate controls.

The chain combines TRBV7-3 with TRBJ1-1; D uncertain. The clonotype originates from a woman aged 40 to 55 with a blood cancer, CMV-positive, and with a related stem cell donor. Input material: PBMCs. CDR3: CASSFERSTEAFF. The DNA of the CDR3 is TGTGCCAGCAGCTTTGAGCGGAGCACTGAAGCTTTCTTT.